This T cell receptor beta chain appears in the sequencing data of a study of blood T cell repertoires in COVID-19. During active infection, Seattle patients enrolled and were then monitored through disease. V lost 3 bases and J lost 8; bases outside the gene matches: 5. Germline lookup yields CDR1 SEHNR and CDR2 FQNEAQ (reference sequence). The CDR3 runs 14 residues. Under the authors' procedure: Amplification of reference gene primers provided the estimated nucleated cell counts. Only in-frame clones appear in the TCRdb table, and some are missing; sequencing was by immunoSEQ multiplex PCR. V, J and clone size are taken as reported in that table, and D and trimming were inferred from the DNA itself. The table shows about 99,000 clones, with roughly 88% occurring only once.

The sample comprised peripheral blood. This sequence was found in a man between 50 and 59 years old with COVID-19, enrolled during active disease. This sequence joins TRBV7-9 and TRBJ2-1; TRBD2 matches at 9 bases. The CDR3 sequence: CASSFGVAGDEQFF. DNA of the CDR3: TGTGCCAGCAGCTTCGGGGTAGCGGGGGATGAGCAGTTCTTC.